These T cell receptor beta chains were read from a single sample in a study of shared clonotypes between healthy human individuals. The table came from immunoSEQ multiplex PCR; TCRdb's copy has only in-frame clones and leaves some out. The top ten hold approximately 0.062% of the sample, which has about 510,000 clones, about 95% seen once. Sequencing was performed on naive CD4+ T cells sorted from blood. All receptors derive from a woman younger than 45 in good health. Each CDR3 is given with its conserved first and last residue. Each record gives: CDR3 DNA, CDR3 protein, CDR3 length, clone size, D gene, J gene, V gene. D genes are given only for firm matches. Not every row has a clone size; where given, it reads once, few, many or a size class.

TGTGCCAGCACCATGGGCAATCTAAACTATGGCTACACCTTC CASTMGNLNYGYTF 14 . . TRBJ1-2 TRBV28
TGTGCCAGCAGTTCCCTCCGGGGACAGGAGCAGTACTTC CASSSLRGQEQYF 13 . TRBD1 TRBJ2-7 TRBV7-8
TGTGCCGACGGGGCCACGAACACCGGGGAGCTGTTTTTT CADGATNTGELFF 13 . . TRBJ2-2 TRBV11-2
TGCAGCGTGACGACGGGACGAGTGGACACTGAAGCTTTCTTT CSVTTGRVDTEAFF 14 once . TRBJ1-1 TRBV29-1
TGTGCCAGCAGCCTGGCCGGGACATTCAACACTGAAGCTTTCTTT CASSLAGTFNTEAFF 15 once . TRBJ1-1 TRBV5-4
TGTGCCAGCAGCATTCACGCCCCCTGGGCCGTGGACACCATATATTTT CASSIHAPWAVDTIYF 16 once . TRBJ1-3 TRBV9
TGTGCCAGCTCACCTGGAGGGAGGGCCTACGAGCAGTACTTC CASSPGGRAYEQYF 14 . TRBD2 TRBJ2-7 TRBV18
TGTGCCAGCAGTCCTCCTCCGGGCCAAGAGACCCAGTACTTC CASSPPPGQETQYF 14 . . TRBJ2-5 TRBV6-5
TGTGCCAGCAGTGAAGCCGCACCCGGACTAGCGGGAGTGAATGAGCAGTTCTTC CASSEAAPGLAGVNEQFF 18 . TRBD2 TRBJ2-1 TRBV6-1
TGTGCCAGCTCACGGGGGACACTTAATGAAAAACTGTTTTTT CASSRGTLNEKLFF 14 . . TRBJ1-4 TRBV18
TGTGCCAGCAGTGCTGACAGGGGGAGAAATCAGCCCCAGCATTTT CASSADRGRNQPQHF 15 once TRBD1 TRBJ1-5 TRBV28
TGTGCCAGCAGTCCACTAGCGGGGATAGCGAACACCGGGGAGCTGTTTTTT CASSPLAGIANTGELFF 17 . TRBD2 TRBJ2-2 TRBV28
TGTGCCAGCAGTGATGGTCTAGCGGGGGCCTACGAGCAGTACTTC CASSDGLAGAYEQYF 15 . TRBD2 TRBJ2-7 TRBV6-1
TGTGCTAGTGGTTTTGGGACAGGGACAGATACGCAGTATTTT CASGFGTGTDTQYF 14 . TRBD1 TRBJ2-3 TRBV12-5
TGTGCCAGCAGCTCCCCGAGGAGCGGGGGGGTTAACACCGGGGAGCTGTTTTTT CASSSPRSGGVNTGELFF 18 . TRBD2 TRBJ2-2 TRBV7-6
TGTGCCAGTAGTATGGGCGGGAGTTACAATGAGCAGTTCTTC CASSMGGSYNEQFF 14 . TRBD2 TRBJ2-1 TRBV19
TGTGCCAGCAGCCTTGTGACTAGCGGAACCTACGAGCAGTACTTC CASSLVTSGTYEQYF 15 . TRBD2 TRBJ2-7 TRBV2
TGCGCCAGCAGCCGCGTATTGATTAGCGGGAGTTTCCACTCCTACAATGAGCAGTTCTTC CASSRVLISGSFHSYNEQFF 20 . TRBD2 TRBJ2-1 TRBV5-1
TGTGCCAGTAGTATGCCCGGGACCGCCATTTACGAGCAGTACTTC CASSMPGTAIYEQYF 15 . . TRBJ2-7 TRBV19
TGTGCCAGCAGTTTATTAGGGACTGAAGCTTTCTTT CASSLLGTEAFF 12 . . TRBJ1-1 TRBV28
TGCGCCAGCAGCTGGGAAACGACTAGTTCCTACAATGAGCAGTTCTTC CASSWETTSSYNEQFF 16 once . TRBJ2-1 TRBV5-1
TGCAGCGTCCTATGGGGTACCAGGGGTGAAGCTTTCTTT CSVLWGTRGEAFF 13 . . TRBJ1-1 TRBV29-1
TGCGCCAGCAGCTTGGACGGGCTCAATCAGCCCCAGCATTTT CASSLDGLNQPQHF 14 . . TRBJ1-5 TRBV5-1
TGTGCCATCAGTGATGGTGATGCGACCGGGAGCTACGAGCAGTACTTC CAISDGDATGSYEQYF 16 . . TRBJ2-7 TRBV10-3
TGTGCCAGCAGTTTACCGGCAGTGGGGAACACTGAAGCTTTCTTT CASSLPAVGNTEAFF 15 . . TRBJ1-1 TRBV28
TGTGCCAGTAGTATAGTCGGGGTGAGATTTCAGCCCCAGCATTTT CASSIVGVRFQPQHF 15 once . TRBJ1-5 TRBV19
TGTGCCAGCTCACCAACCACAGGGGGTTCTTCTGGAAACACCATATATTTT CASSPTTGGSSGNTIYF 17 . TRBD1 TRBJ1-3 TRBV18
TGTGCCAGCAGCTCTTTGGAGGAGGGGACCCAGTACTTC CASSSLEEGTQYF 13 . . TRBJ2-5 TRBV11-3
TGTGCCAGCTCACGAGGCGGGGACACAGATACGCAGTATTTT CASSRGGDTDTQYF 14 . . TRBJ2-3 TRBV18
TGTGCCAGCAGCTTAACGTGGTCGGGAAGCGAGCAGTACTTC CASSLTWSGSEQYF 14 . . TRBJ2-7 TRBV7-3
TGTGCCATCAGCGAAGACGTCTATGGCTACACCTTC CAISEDVYGYTF 12 . . TRBJ1-2 TRBV10-3
TGTGCCAGCAGTCTCGTTGTCGGGGAGCTGTTTTTT CASSLVVGELFF 12 . . TRBJ2-2 TRBV28
TGTGCCAGCAGCTTGGATCTGTCATTTGGAAACACCATATATTTT CASSLDLSFGNTIYF 15 . . TRBJ1-3 TRBV5-8
TGTGCCAGCAGCCTCGGACACTCCTACGAGCAGTACTTC CASSLGHSYEQYF 13 . . TRBJ2-7 TRBV28
TGTGCCAGTAGAACGGAATTCTATGGCTACACCTTC CASRTEFYGYTF 12 . . TRBJ1-2 TRBV19
TGTGCCAGCTCACCAACGCTAGCGGGGCCTAGCACAGATACGCAGTATTTT CASSPTLAGPSTDTQYF 17 . TRBD2 TRBJ2-3 TRBV18
TGTGCCAGCTCACCCCGGACCGAAACCTACGAGCAGTACTTC CASSPRTETYEQYF 14 . . TRBJ2-7 TRBV18
TGTGCCAGCTCACCCAGGGCCCCGCAAGAGACCCAGTACTTC CASSPRAPQETQYF 14 . . TRBJ2-5 TRBV18
TGTGCCAGCTCACTTACTAGCGACCGCACAGATACGCAGTATTTT CASSLTSDRTDTQYF 15 . TRBD2 TRBJ2-3 TRBV18
TGTGCCAGCAGTTTCCCCCTTGGTGGTGTGGAAAACATTCAGTACTTC CASSFPLGGVENIQYF 16 . . TRBJ2-4 TRBV28
TGTGCCATCAGTGAGCAAGTACCAGAGATGGATACGCAGTATTTT CAISEQVPEMDTQYF 15 once . TRBJ2-3 TRBV10-3
TGTGCCAGCAGCTTAGACCATAGACTAGCGGGAGGACGGGAGCAGTACTTC CASSLDHRLAGGREQYF 17 . TRBD2 TRBJ2-7 TRBV11-2
TGTGCCAGCAGCGAAAGGGGGACAGGGAGGTCTGGGGCCAACGTCCTGACTTTC CASSERGTGRSGANVLTF 18 . TRBD1 TRBJ2-6 TRBV7-3
TGTGCCAGCAGTTACAGGGAAAATCAGCCCCAGCATTTT CASSYRENQPQHF 13 . . TRBJ1-5 TRBV6-6
TGCAGCGTTGGGGGGCAAGAGACCCAGTACTTC CSVGGQETQYF 11 . . TRBJ2-5 TRBV29-1
TGCGCCAGCAGCCCACATACCGGGGAGCTGTTTTTT CASSPHTGELFF 12 . . TRBJ2-2 TRBV4-1
TGTGCCAGTAGTATACGTGAAAAACTGTTTTTT CASSIREKLFF 11 once . TRBJ1-4 TRBV19
TGTGCCTGGAGTGTTCCAGGGGTTGGATCGAGCTATGGCTACACCTTC CAWSVPGVGSSYGYTF 16 . . TRBJ1-2 TRBV30
TGTGCCAGCAGTGACCGGGTTGGGGGCCCTAGGCCAACAGATACGCAGTATTTT CASSDRVGGPRPTDTQYF 18 . . TRBJ2-3 TRBV6-1
TGTGCCAGCAGCTTGGAGACAGCATACAATGAGCAGTTCTTC CASSLETAYNEQFF 14 . . TRBJ2-1 TRBV5-8
TGTGCCAGCAGCTTAGGGCTGGGTTGGACTAATGAAAAACTGTTTTTT CASSLGLGWTNEKLFF 16 . . TRBJ1-4 TRBV11-2
TGTGCCAGCAGTCCCGGGACTCATTACGAGCAGTACTTC CASSPGTHYEQYF 13 once . TRBJ2-7 TRBV28
TGTGCCAGCAGCTTAGGGGGGGTGGCATCCTACGAGCAGTACTTC CASSLGGVASYEQYF 15 . . TRBJ2-7 TRBV7-9
TGTGCCAGCAGCCGGAGACAGGGAGAGACCCAGTACTTC CASSRRQGETQYF 13 . TRBD1 TRBJ2-5 TRBV11-3